A selection of T cell receptor beta chains follows, all from one sample in a study of radiation and T cells in renal cell carcinoma. This table comes from immunoSEQ multiplex PCR, and its TCRdb copy is limited to in-frame clones, with some not included. The table records around 77,000 clones, roughly 80% of them present only once. The input for sequencing was blood, taken from a patient whose treatment included radiotherapy and nephrectomy. These receptors all come from a woman aged 55-75 years with renal cell carcinoma. CDR3s include the opening cysteine and the closing phenylalanine or tryptophan. A D gene is named only where the DNA matches it firmly. Rows give clone size only sometimes, using once, few, many, or a class for an expanded clone.

v_call: TRBV7-9; j_call: TRBJ2-5; d_call: -; clone_size: few; cdr3_nt: TGTGCCAGCAGCTTATTGCTGGGCCCCCAAGAGACCCAGTACTTC; cdr3_aa: CASSLLLGPQETQYF
v_call: TRBV7-3; j_call: TRBJ2-5; d_call: TRBD2; clone_size: -; cdr3_nt: TGTGCCAGCAGCCCCGGGACTAGCGGGGAAGAGACCCAGTACTTC; cdr3_aa: CASSPGTSGEETQYF
v_call: TRBV27; j_call: TRBJ2-3; d_call: TRBD2; clone_size: -; cdr3_nt: TGTGCCAGCAGTTTATCTGCGGGACTAGCGGGACGGTGGAACCCCACAGATACGCAGTATTTT; cdr3_aa: CASSLSAGLAGRWNPTDTQYF
v_call: TRBV4-2; j_call: TRBJ2-1; d_call: TRBD2; clone_size: -; cdr3_nt: TGTGCCAGCAGCCTGCGACTAGCAGGTGAGCAGTTCTTC; cdr3_aa: CASSLRLAGEQFF
v_call: TRBV27; j_call: TRBJ2-3; d_call: TRBD1; clone_size: -; cdr3_nt: TGTGCCAGCAGTTTATATAGGGGGCAGGGCACAGATACGCAGTATTTT; cdr3_aa: CASSLYRGQGTDTQYF
v_call: TRBV6-6; j_call: TRBJ1-3; d_call: -; clone_size: -; cdr3_nt: TGTGCCAGCAGTTCCAGGGCCTCTGGAAACACCATATATTTT; cdr3_aa: CASSSRASGNTIYF
v_call: TRBV10-3; j_call: TRBJ1-1; d_call: TRBD1; clone_size: -; cdr3_nt: TGTGCCATCAGTGTGACAGGGTCTCAGAACACTGAAGCTTTCTTT; cdr3_aa: CAISVTGSQNTEAFF
v_call: TRBV5-1; j_call: TRBJ1-6; d_call: -; clone_size: -; cdr3_nt: TGCGCCAGCAGCTTGGCCTCCTTAAGATATTCACCCCTCCACTTT; cdr3_aa: CASSLASLRYSPLHF
v_call: TRBV28; j_call: TRBJ2-1; d_call: -; clone_size: -; cdr3_nt: TGTGCCAGCAATCCGGGGGTCTCGGGGGATGAGCAGTTCTTC; cdr3_aa: CASNPGVSGDEQFF
v_call: TRBV7-2; j_call: TRBJ1-1; d_call: -; clone_size: -; cdr3_nt: TGTGCCAGCAGCTTAGGAAGGGGGAGCACTGAAGCTTTCTTT; cdr3_aa: CASSLGRGSTEAFF
v_call: TRBV10-3; j_call: TRBJ1-3; d_call: -; clone_size: -; cdr3_nt: TGTGCCATCAGTGAGTCAGGAGGGGCGCGAGGAAACACCATATATTTT; cdr3_aa: CAISESGGARGNTIYF
v_call: TRBV7-3; j_call: TRBJ2-5; d_call: -; clone_size: -; cdr3_nt: TGTGCCAGCAGCTCGATGTCCGGGGCGCAAGAGACCCAGTACTTC; cdr3_aa: CASSSMSGAQETQYF
v_call: TRBV19; j_call: TRBJ1-1; d_call: TRBD1; clone_size: few; cdr3_nt: TGTGCCAGTGGGGGACAGGGGGCCTACGCTTTCTTT; cdr3_aa: CASGGQGAYAFF
v_call: TRBV20-1; j_call: TRBJ2-7; d_call: -; clone_size: -; cdr3_nt: TGCAGTGCTAGTCCCCAAGGACTCTTC; cdr3_aa: CSASPQGLF
v_call: TRBV9; j_call: TRBJ2-7; d_call: TRBD2; clone_size: -; cdr3_nt: TGTGCCAGCAGTGACGGGGTAGCGGGGACCTACGAGCAGTACTTC; cdr3_aa: CASSDGVAGTYEQYF
v_call: TRBV7-2; j_call: TRBJ1-1; d_call: TRBD1; clone_size: -; cdr3_nt: TGTGCCACCTCAAATCAGGGGGCTGCGGCTGAAGCTTTCTTT; cdr3_aa: CATSNQGAAAEAFF
v_call: TRBV15; j_call: TRBJ1-4; d_call: TRBD1; clone_size: -; cdr3_nt: TGTGCCACCAGCAGCAGTTGGGACAGGGGGCTTGGAGATAATGAAAAACTGTTTTTT; cdr3_aa: CATSSSWDRGLGDNEKLFF
v_call: TRBV9; j_call: TRBJ2-1; d_call: -; clone_size: -; cdr3_nt: TGTGCCAGCGGTAAAGGGCTAAACAATGAGCAGTTCTTC; cdr3_aa: CASGKGLNNEQFF
v_call: TRBV7-2; j_call: TRBJ2-7; d_call: TRBD2; clone_size: -; cdr3_nt: TGTGCCAGCAGGCTCGGACTAGCGGGGGGCTACGAGCAGTACTTC; cdr3_aa: CASRLGLAGGYEQYF
v_call: TRBV2; j_call: TRBJ2-7; d_call: -; clone_size: few; cdr3_nt: TGTGCCAGCAGTGATTCCACTTACTACGAGCAGTACTTC; cdr3_aa: CASSDSTYYEQYF
v_call: TRBV9; j_call: TRBJ2-7; d_call: -; clone_size: -; cdr3_nt: TGTGCCAGCAGCGTAGGTGGGGGCCACTACGAGCAGTACTTC; cdr3_aa: CASSVGGGHYEQYF
v_call: TRBV9; j_call: TRBJ1-2; d_call: -; clone_size: -; cdr3_nt: TGTGCCAGCAGCGTAGAGGCTAACTATGGCTACACCTTC; cdr3_aa: CASSVEANYGYTF
v_call: TRBV2; j_call: TRBJ2-3; d_call: TRBD2; clone_size: once; cdr3_nt: TGTGCCAGCACCCGACTAGCGGGGGGGAGCACAGATACGCAGTATTTT; cdr3_aa: CASTRLAGGSTDTQYF
v_call: TRBV4-2; j_call: TRBJ1-1; d_call: -; clone_size: -; cdr3_nt: TGTGCCAGCAGCCAACCACAGCGTGAAGCTTTCTTT; cdr3_aa: CASSQPQREAFF
v_call: TRBV5-1; j_call: TRBJ2-1; d_call: TRBD2; clone_size: -; cdr3_nt: TGCGCCAGCAGCCTAGCCACTAGCGGCCCCGATGAGCAGTTCTTC; cdr3_aa: CASSLATSGPDEQFF
v_call: TRBV19; j_call: TRBJ1-4; d_call: -; clone_size: -; cdr3_nt: TGTGCCAGCCGGAATCTCACAGGGCTGCGTAATGAAAAACTGTTTTTT; cdr3_aa: CASRNLTGLRNEKLFF
v_call: TRBV5-6; j_call: TRBJ1-5; d_call: -; clone_size: few; cdr3_nt: TGTGCCAGCAGCTTGGCAGGGATTATCCAGCCCCAGCATTTT; cdr3_aa: CASSLAGIIQPQHF
v_call: TRBV29-1; j_call: TRBJ2-3; d_call: -; clone_size: once; cdr3_nt: TGCAGCGTTGGTCGGAGACTAGACACAGATACGCAGTATTTT; cdr3_aa: CSVGRRLDTDTQYF
v_call: TRBV28; j_call: TRBJ2-7; d_call: TRBD1; clone_size: once; cdr3_nt: TGTGCCAGCAACTACCCCGGGACAGGAGCCTACGAGCAGTACTTC; cdr3_aa: CASNYPGTGAYEQYF
v_call: TRBV11-2; j_call: TRBJ2-3; d_call: -; clone_size: -; cdr3_nt: TGTGCCAGCAGCTTAGATCAGTCGCCACATACGCAGTATTTT; cdr3_aa: CASSLDQSPHTQYF